These T cell receptor beta chains were read from a single sample in a study of T cell repertoires in ileal Crohn's disease. Assay: immunoSEQ multiplex PCR; the TCRdb copy retains only in-frame clones and omits some. The table records about 15,000 clones, 75% to 85% of them present only once. What was sequenced was ileal tissue. Every receptor here comes from an adult with Crohn's disease. Both conserved end residues are part of each CDR3. The order of the fields is CDR3 DNA, CDR3 protein, V gene, J gene, D gene, clone size. D genes are given only for firm matches. Size is stated for part of the rows, as once, few or many counts, or as a class when the clone is expanded.

CDR3 DNA: TGTGCCAGTTCAGGCCTGAACACTGAAGCTTTCTTT
CDR3 protein: CASSGLNTEAFF
V gene: TRBV19
J gene: TRBJ1-1
D gene: -
clone size: -

CDR3 DNA: TGTGCCAGAACCGGTCGGGCTAGCGGAGTAATCGCGAACACCGGGGAGCTGTTTTTT
CDR3 protein: CARTGRASGVIANTGELFF
V gene: TRBV30
J gene: TRBJ2-2
D gene: TRBD2
clone size: -

CDR3 DNA: TGTGCCAGCAGCCAATTCAGGGGCAGCTATGGCTACACCTTC
CDR3 protein: CASSQFRGSYGYTF
V gene: TRBV16
J gene: TRBJ1-2
D gene: -
clone size: -

CDR3 DNA: TGTGCCAGCAGCTTGGACAGAATATCTGGAAACACCATATATTTT
CDR3 protein: CASSLDRISGNTIYF
V gene: TRBV5-8
J gene: TRBJ1-3
D gene: -
clone size: few

CDR3 DNA: TGTGCCAGCACCATGGACAGGCTCATCAATGAGCAGTTCTTC
CDR3 protein: CASTMDRLINEQFF
V gene: TRBV2
J gene: TRBJ2-1
D gene: TRBD1
clone size: -

CDR3 DNA: TGTGCCAGCAGACCCGCTCTGGGACAGGGATATGGCTACACCTTC
CDR3 protein: CASRPALGQGYGYTF
V gene: TRBV6-5
J gene: TRBJ1-2
D gene: TRBD1
clone size: few

CDR3 DNA: TGCGCCAGCAGCTCTACGGGACAGGCGAACACCGGGGAGCTGTTTTTT
CDR3 protein: CASSSTGQANTGELFF
V gene: TRBV5-1
J gene: TRBJ2-2
D gene: TRBD1
clone size: -

CDR3 DNA: TGTGCCAGCATGGTAGCCTATAATTCACCCCTCCACTTT
CDR3 protein: CASMVAYNSPLHF
V gene: TRBV2
J gene: TRBJ1-6
D gene: -
clone size: -

CDR3 DNA: TGTGCCAGCAGCTACGGACAACTGAACACTGAAGCTTTCTTT
CDR3 protein: CASSYGQLNTEAFF
V gene: TRBV5-6
J gene: TRBJ1-1
D gene: -
clone size: -

CDR3 DNA: TGTGCCAGCAGCGCAAATCCGGGGACTAATGAAAAACTGTTTTTT
CDR3 protein: CASSANPGTNEKLFF
V gene: TRBV11-2
J gene: TRBJ1-4
D gene: -
clone size: -

CDR3 DNA: TGCGCCAGCAGCTTGTCAGGGGGCCTTAACACTGAAGCTTTCTTT
CDR3 protein: CASSLSGGLNTEAFF
V gene: TRBV5-1
J gene: TRBJ1-1
D gene: TRBD1
clone size: -

CDR3 DNA: TGTGCCATAGGACAGCTTAACTATGGCTACACCTTC
CDR3 protein: CAIGQLNYGYTF
V gene: TRBV7-9
J gene: TRBJ1-2
D gene: -
clone size: -

CDR3 DNA: TGTGCCTGGAGCCCGGCCCTACTATCAACTAATGAAAAACTGTTTTTT
CDR3 protein: CAWSPALLSTNEKLFF
V gene: TRBV30
J gene: TRBJ1-4
D gene: -
clone size: -

CDR3 DNA: TGTGCCAGCAGGCAGACACAGGGAACTAATGAAAAACTGTTTTTT
CDR3 protein: CASRQTQGTNEKLFF
V gene: TRBV2
J gene: TRBJ1-4
D gene: -
clone size: -

CDR3 DNA: TGTGCCAGCAGTGACGACAGCTCCTACAATGAGCAGTTCTTC
CDR3 protein: CASSDDSSYNEQFF
V gene: TRBV6-4
J gene: TRBJ2-1
D gene: -
clone size: -

CDR3 DNA: TGTGCCAGCAGTTACTCCGGAGATACGCAGTATTTT
CDR3 protein: CASSYSGDTQYF
V gene: TRBV6-5
J gene: TRBJ2-3
D gene: -
clone size: -

CDR3 DNA: TGTGCCAGCAGCGTAGTAGGGACTAGAGAAAGCAATGAGCAGTTCTTC
CDR3 protein: CASSVVGTRESNEQFF
V gene: TRBV9
J gene: TRBJ2-1
D gene: TRBD2
clone size: -

CDR3 DNA: TGTGCCAGCAGCGTAAGACGGACACAAGAGACCCAGTACTTC
CDR3 protein: CASSVRRTQETQYF
V gene: TRBV11-2
J gene: TRBJ2-5
D gene: -
clone size: once

CDR3 DNA: TGTGCCAGCAGTGAAAGACAGGGGGGGAATGAGCAGTTCTTC
CDR3 protein: CASSERQGGNEQFF
V gene: TRBV2
J gene: TRBJ2-1
D gene: TRBD1
clone size: -

CDR3 DNA: TGCGCCAGCACCCCCCTTCCGGGACAGGAAAACACCGGGGAGCTGTTTTTT
CDR3 protein: CASTPLPGQENTGELFF
V gene: TRBV10-2
J gene: TRBJ2-2
D gene: TRBD1
clone size: -

CDR3 DNA: TGTGCCAGCAGTGAAGCGGACAGGGTAAGCACTGAAGCTTTCTTT
CDR3 protein: CASSEADRVSTEAFF
V gene: TRBV25-1
J gene: TRBJ1-1
D gene: TRBD1
clone size: -

CDR3 DNA: TGTGCCAGCAGCTTCAGGGGGGAGACCCAGTACTTC
CDR3 protein: CASSFRGETQYF
V gene: TRBV5-4
J gene: TRBJ2-5
D gene: TRBD1
clone size: once

CDR3 DNA: TGTGCCAGCAGTCCACAGGGCTACGAGCAGTACTTC
CDR3 protein: CASSPQGYEQYF
V gene: TRBV27
J gene: TRBJ2-7
D gene: -
clone size: once

CDR3 DNA: TGCAGCGTTGAAGATCTAGGGGGGGCTCGACCCGGCTACACCTTC
CDR3 protein: CSVEDLGGARPGYTF
V gene: TRBV29-1
J gene: TRBJ1-2
D gene: -
clone size: few

CDR3 DNA: TGCGCCAGCAGGGATATCCGGGGGGGCCGCACCGGGGAGCTGTTTTTT
CDR3 protein: CASRDIRGGRTGELFF
V gene: TRBV5-1
J gene: TRBJ2-2
D gene: TRBD2
clone size: -

CDR3 DNA: TGCGCCAGCAGCTTGAACAGGGTCCCAGATACGCAGTATTTT
CDR3 protein: CASSLNRVPDTQYF
V gene: TRBV5-1
J gene: TRBJ2-3
D gene: -
clone size: -

CDR3 DNA: TGTGCCTGGAGTGACGGGACTAGCGGGAACACCGGGGAGCTGTTTTTT
CDR3 protein: CAWSDGTSGNTGELFF
V gene: TRBV30
J gene: TRBJ2-2
D gene: TRBD2
clone size: -

CDR3 DNA: TGCAGCGGCTGGAGAAACACTGAAGCTTTCTTT
CDR3 protein: CSGWRNTEAFF
V gene: TRBV29-1
J gene: TRBJ1-1
D gene: -
clone size: -

CDR3 DNA: TGTGCCAGCAGCTTGAGGGGGGAAAAACTGTTTTTT
CDR3 protein: CASSLRGEKLFF
V gene: TRBV5-4
J gene: TRBJ1-4
D gene: -
clone size: -

CDR3 DNA: TGCGCCAGCAGCCAAGTAGGCAGGGTGGAGACCCAGTACTTC
CDR3 protein: CASSQVGRVETQYF
V gene: TRBV4-3
J gene: TRBJ2-5
D gene: -
clone size: -

CDR3 DNA: TGTGCCACCAGCAGAGATCGTTCACCCCTCCACTTT
CDR3 protein: CATSRDRSPLHF
V gene: TRBV15
J gene: TRBJ1-6
D gene: -
clone size: -

CDR3 DNA: TGTGCCAGCAGGAGGGGAGGCACTGAAGCTTTCTTT
CDR3 protein: CASRRGGTEAFF
V gene: TRBV27
J gene: TRBJ1-1
D gene: -
clone size: -

CDR3 DNA: TGTGCCACCAGCAGAGTCGGGAACACTGAAGCTTTCTTT
CDR3 protein: CATSRVGNTEAFF
V gene: TRBV15
J gene: TRBJ1-1
D gene: -
clone size: -

CDR3 DNA: TGTGCCTGGAGTGTCGATGTGCGGGGAGGGGACACTGAAGCTTTCTTT
CDR3 protein: CAWSVDVRGGDTEAFF
V gene: TRBV30
J gene: TRBJ1-1
D gene: -
clone size: -

CDR3 DNA: TGCGCCAGCAGCTTGGATCTCGTCTCTGAAGCTTTCTTT
CDR3 protein: CASSLDLVSEAFF
V gene: TRBV5-1
J gene: TRBJ1-1
D gene: -
clone size: few

CDR3 DNA: TGTGCCAGCAGACTAGCGGTACGGGAGTACAATGAGCAGTTCTTC
CDR3 protein: CASRLAVREYNEQFF
V gene: TRBV14
J gene: TRBJ2-1
D gene: TRBD2
clone size: -

CDR3 DNA: TGTGCTAGTGGACCAAGGGGGTCGCTGTACGAGCAGTACTTC
CDR3 protein: CASGPRGSLYEQYF
V gene: TRBV12-5
J gene: TRBJ2-7
D gene: -
clone size: -

CDR3 DNA: TGTGCCAGCAGCCCCCAAGGGCAGACAGGAGTAGAAAAACTGTTTTTT
CDR3 protein: CASSPQGQTGVEKLFF
V gene: TRBV7-9
J gene: TRBJ1-4
D gene: -
clone size: -

CDR3 DNA: TGCAGCGTCGCTCGGGGGGGGACCACAGATACGCAGTATTTT
CDR3 protein: CSVARGGTTDTQYF
V gene: TRBV29-1
J gene: TRBJ2-3
D gene: TRBD2
clone size: -

CDR3 DNA: TGTGCCAGCAGCTTAGCAACATGGTCGAGCGGGAGGGGAACGCAGTATTTT
CDR3 protein: CASSLATWSSGRGTQYF
V gene: TRBV7-6
J gene: TRBJ2-3
D gene: TRBD2
clone size: -

CDR3 DNA: TGTGCCAGCAGCCAACCCCTAGCGGGAGTCGAGACCCAGTACTTC
CDR3 protein: CASSQPLAGVETQYF
V gene: TRBV14
J gene: TRBJ2-5
D gene: TRBD2
clone size: few

CDR3 DNA: TGTGCCAGTAAGGCCTCCCGCGGATACGAGCAGTACTTC
CDR3 protein: CASKASRGYEQYF
V gene: TRBV19
J gene: TRBJ2-7
D gene: -
clone size: -

CDR3 DNA: TGTGCCAGCAGCTTCATTGGGGGGGCCGGGGCCAAAAACATTCAGTACTTC
CDR3 protein: CASSFIGGAGAKNIQYF
V gene: TRBV21-1
J gene: TRBJ2-4
D gene: -
clone size: -

CDR3 DNA: TGTGCCAGTAGCCTACCCCCCCCCTTGGACAGGGGGGACCAGCCCCAGCATTTT
CDR3 protein: CASSLPPPLDRGDQPQHF
V gene: TRBV19
J gene: TRBJ1-5
D gene: TRBD1
clone size: -

CDR3 DNA: TGTGCCAGCAGTCTCGCTGGGGGGGAGACCCAGTACTTC
CDR3 protein: CASSLAGGETQYF
V gene: TRBV6-1
J gene: TRBJ2-5
D gene: -
clone size: -

CDR3 DNA: TGTGCCAGCAGCTACCGGACTCCAGAGAAGTACTTC
CDR3 protein: CASSYRTPEKYF
V gene: TRBV5-6
J gene: TRBJ2-4
D gene: -
clone size: -

CDR3 DNA: TGTGCCAGCAGCTTTACCAGACAGGTGGAGACCCAGTACTTC
CDR3 protein: CASSFTRQVETQYF
V gene: TRBV7-9
J gene: TRBJ2-5
D gene: -
clone size: few

CDR3 DNA: TGTGCCAGCAGCTTGGCCGACAGCAACAATGAGCAGTTCTTC
CDR3 protein: CASSLADSNNEQFF
V gene: TRBV5-4
J gene: TRBJ2-1
D gene: -
clone size: -